Listed below are T cell receptor beta chains from one sample, sequenced in a study of control samples from healthy donors and cancer patients. TCRdb keeps only in-frame clones here, not all; method: immunoSEQ multiplex PCR. Of under 150,000 clones in the sample, 85% to 95% were seen once. Source material: PBMCs. These receptors all stem from a man aged 50 or older with head and neck cancer. Each CDR3 is given with its conserved first and last residue. The order of the fields is clone size, J gene, V gene, D gene, CDR3 DNA, CDR3 protein. A D gene is named only where the DNA matches it firmly. For some rows the clone size is stated as once, few or many, or as a class when expanded; others skip it.

clone size: .
J gene: TRBJ2-7
V gene: TRBV6-5
D gene: .
CDR3 DNA: TGTGCCAGCAGCAAAAGTCGATACTACGAGCAGTACTTC
CDR3 protein: CASSKSRYYEQYF

clone size: .
J gene: TRBJ2-7
V gene: TRBV6-5
D gene: .
CDR3 DNA: TGTGCCAGCAGTGACTCGTCCTACGAGCAGTACTTC
CDR3 protein: CASSDSSYEQYF

clone size: .
J gene: TRBJ2-1
V gene: TRBV19
D gene: TRBD2
CDR3 DNA: TGTGCCAGTACGCTAGCGGGGGCCCCGCAGTTCTTC
CDR3 protein: CASTLAGAPQFF

clone size: .
J gene: TRBJ2-7
V gene: TRBV29-1
D gene: .
CDR3 DNA: TGCAGCGCCGTCGAGGGGCCCTACGAGCAGTACTTC
CDR3 protein: CSAVEGPYEQYF

clone size: .
J gene: TRBJ1-2
V gene: TRBV7-2
D gene: TRBD1
CDR3 DNA: TGTGCCAGCAGCTTAGGACAGGGAAATGGCTACACCTTC
CDR3 protein: CASSLGQGNGYTF

clone size: .
J gene: TRBJ2-7
V gene: TRBV12-3/TRBV12-4
D gene: .
CDR3 DNA: TGTGCCAGCAGTTCACAGGGCTACGAGCAGTACTTC
CDR3 protein: CASSSQGYEQYF

clone size: .
J gene: TRBJ2-5
V gene: TRBV7-2
D gene: TRBD1
CDR3 DNA: TGTGCCAGCAGCTTGGGACAGGGTAGTCGGACGGAGACCCAGTACTTC
CDR3 protein: CASSLGQGSRTETQYF

clone size: .
J gene: TRBJ2-1
V gene: TRBV4-1
D gene: .
CDR3 DNA: TGCGCCAGCAGGAGGGATACGGGTTGGGGCACTGAGCAGTTCTTC
CDR3 protein: CASRRDTGWGTEQFF

clone size: once
J gene: TRBJ2-1
V gene: TRBV7-3
D gene: .
CDR3 DNA: TGTGCCAGCAGCTTAGGGGGACGGGGCGCCCACAATGAGCAGTTCTTC
CDR3 protein: CASSLGGRGAHNEQFF

clone size: .
J gene: TRBJ2-7
V gene: TRBV9
D gene: TRBD1
CDR3 DNA: TGTGCCAGCAGCATATCGACAGGGGGAACCTACGAGCAGTACTTC
CDR3 protein: CASSISTGGTYEQYF

clone size: once
J gene: TRBJ1-4
V gene: TRBV9
D gene: .
CDR3 DNA: TGTGCCAGCAGCGATACAACAACTAATGAAAAACTGTTTTTT
CDR3 protein: CASSDTTTNEKLFF

clone size: once
J gene: TRBJ1-2
V gene: TRBV5-1
D gene: .
CDR3 DNA: TGCGCCAGCAGCTCTCCCACCCAAGGGTATGGCTACACCTTC
CDR3 protein: CASSSPTQGYGYTF

clone size: .
J gene: TRBJ2-1
V gene: TRBV5-4
D gene: .
CDR3 DNA: TGTGCCAGCAGCTTGGCCGGCAGACGGGAGCAGTTCTTC
CDR3 protein: CASSLAGRREQFF

clone size: .
J gene: TRBJ2-3
V gene: TRBV5-1
D gene: .
CDR3 DNA: TGCGCCAGCAGCTTGGGGTGGGGGCCAGATACGCAGTATTTT
CDR3 protein: CASSLGWGPDTQYF

clone size: .
J gene: TRBJ1-1
V gene: TRBV24-1
D gene: .
CDR3 DNA: TGTGCCACCAGTGATTCGAGGGTCCTGAACACTGAAGCTTTCTTT
CDR3 protein: CATSDSRVLNTEAFF

clone size: .
J gene: TRBJ2-7
V gene: TRBV7-8
D gene: TRBD2
CDR3 DNA: TGTGCCAGCAGCTTGAGCGGGGGGGCCTACGAGCAGTACTTC
CDR3 protein: CASSLSGGAYEQYF

clone size: .
J gene: TRBJ2-1
V gene: TRBV4-3
D gene: .
CDR3 DNA: TGCGCCAGCAGCCAAGGCACAGGGTTCGACAATGAGCAGTTCTTC
CDR3 protein: CASSQGTGFDNEQFF

clone size: .
J gene: TRBJ1-3
V gene: TRBV5-1
D gene: .
CDR3 DNA: TGCGCCAGCAGCCCCGGGGGGAACTCTGGAAACACCATATATTTT
CDR3 protein: CASSPGGNSGNTIYF

clone size: .
J gene: TRBJ2-3
V gene: TRBV6-1
D gene: TRBD1
CDR3 DNA: TGTGCCAGCAGTGCTGGGGCAGGGCAGGGGGCTGCAGATACGCAGTATTTT
CDR3 protein: CASSAGAGQGAADTQYF

clone size: .
J gene: TRBJ2-7
V gene: TRBV7-8
D gene: TRBD2
CDR3 DNA: TGTGCCAGCAGCTTAGGGGTCGGCGCGGGGGACCGACCCTACGAGCAGTACTTC
CDR3 protein: CASSLGVGAGDRPYEQYF

clone size: .
J gene: TRBJ1-1
V gene: TRBV5-1
D gene: .
CDR3 DNA: TGCGCCAGCAGCTTGCGGCAGGGAGACACTGAAGCTTTCTTT
CDR3 protein: CASSLRQGDTEAFF

clone size: .
J gene: TRBJ2-7
V gene: TRBV5-6
D gene: .
CDR3 DNA: TGTGCCAGCAGCTTGGGGGGGCCCCTAGGCGAGCAGTACTTC
CDR3 protein: CASSLGGPLGEQYF

clone size: .
J gene: TRBJ2-1
V gene: TRBV2
D gene: TRBD1
CDR3 DNA: TGTGCCAGCAGTCCCGTTGACAGGGCCCCTTCCTACAATGAGCAGTTCTTC
CDR3 protein: CASSPVDRAPSYNEQFF

clone size: .
J gene: TRBJ1-1
V gene: TRBV5-4
D gene: .
CDR3 DNA: TGTGCCAGCAGCTGGAGGATAGGCAGGGGAGTAATGAACACTGAAGCTTTCTTT
CDR3 protein: CASSWRIGRGVMNTEAFF

clone size: .
J gene: TRBJ1-5
V gene: TRBV6-5
D gene: TRBD1
CDR3 DNA: TGTGCCAGCAGGAAAAGGACAGGGGGCGATCAGCCCCAGCATTTT
CDR3 protein: CASRKRTGGDQPQHF

clone size: .
J gene: TRBJ2-5
V gene: TRBV7-6
D gene: TRBD1
CDR3 DNA: TGTGCCAGCAGCTTAACCCGCCGGGACAGCCTCACCCAGTACTTC
CDR3 protein: CASSLTRRDSLTQYF

clone size: .
J gene: TRBJ1-2
V gene: TRBV2
D gene: TRBD1
CDR3 DNA: TGTGCCAGCAGAAGGGACAGGGGAATAGGAAGCTATGGCTACACCTTC
CDR3 protein: CASRRDRGIGSYGYTF

clone size: .
J gene: TRBJ2-3
V gene: TRBV5-8
D gene: TRBD2
CDR3 DNA: TGTGCCAGCAGCTTTAAGCGGGGGCCGCGCACAGATACGCAGTATTTT
CDR3 protein: CASSFKRGPRTDTQYF

clone size: once
J gene: TRBJ1-2
V gene: TRBV4-3
D gene: TRBD1
CDR3 DNA: TGCGCCAGCAGCCAAGATGGGACAGCCACCCTAGGTACTAACTATGGCTACACCTTC
CDR3 protein: CASSQDGTATLGTNYGYTF

clone size: .
J gene: TRBJ1-2
V gene: TRBV7-9
D gene: .
CDR3 DNA: TGTGCCAGCAGCCCGCCCGACAGTGCGTATGATGGCTACACCTTC
CDR3 protein: CASSPPDSAYDGYTF

clone size: .
J gene: TRBJ1-2
V gene: TRBV7-2
D gene: .
CDR3 DNA: TGTGCCAGCAGCTTAGTGCGACTCGGACAGTCCAACTATGGCTACACCTTC
CDR3 protein: CASSLVRLGQSNYGYTF

clone size: .
J gene: TRBJ1-1
V gene: TRBV5-1
D gene: TRBD1
CDR3 DNA: TGCGCCAGCAGCCTAACCCCAACAGGGGGCACTGAAGCTTTCTTT
CDR3 protein: CASSLTPTGGTEAFF

clone size: once
J gene: TRBJ1-1
V gene: TRBV16
D gene: .
CDR3 DNA: TGTGCCAGCAGCCTGCAGTGGAACACTGAAGCTTTCTTT
CDR3 protein: CASSLQWNTEAFF

clone size: .
J gene: TRBJ1-6
V gene: TRBV7-9
D gene: .
CDR3 DNA: TGTGCCAGCAGCTTTCGGAATTCACCCCTCCACTTT
CDR3 protein: CASSFRNSPLHF

clone size: .
J gene: TRBJ1-1
V gene: TRBV9
D gene: .
CDR3 DNA: TGTGCCAGCAACAGGGACCGCTCGAACACTGAAGCTTTCTTT
CDR3 protein: CASNRDRSNTEAFF

clone size: .
J gene: TRBJ1-2
V gene: TRBV4-3
D gene: TRBD1
CDR3 DNA: TGCGCCAGCAGCCAAGATCGCCGACAGGGGGCAAGTGGCTACACCTTC
CDR3 protein: CASSQDRRQGASGYTF

clone size: .
J gene: TRBJ1-5
V gene: TRBV28
D gene: .
CDR3 DNA: TGTGCCAGCAGTTCCAGACAAGGAGGGGGCAATCAGCCCCAGCATTTT
CDR3 protein: CASSSRQGGGNQPQHF

clone size: .
J gene: TRBJ2-5
V gene: TRBV14
D gene: .
CDR3 DNA: TGTGCCAGCAGCCAAAGCCCGTCGAAGACCCAGTACTTC
CDR3 protein: CASSQSPSKTQYF

clone size: .
J gene: TRBJ1-1
V gene: TRBV19
D gene: .
CDR3 DNA: TGTGCCAGTAGCTCCCTCGGGACGGTTGCCACTGAAGCTTTCTTT
CDR3 protein: CASSSLGTVATEAFF

clone size: .
J gene: TRBJ2-1
V gene: TRBV20-1
D gene: .
CDR3 DNA: TGCAGTGCTAGAGGGGACAATGAGCAGTTCTTC
CDR3 protein: CSARGDNEQFF

clone size: .
J gene: TRBJ2-2
V gene: TRBV3-1/TRBV3-2
D gene: TRBD2
CDR3 DNA: TGTGCCAGCAGCCAAATGGGGGGGGACGGGGAGCTGTTTTTT
CDR3 protein: CASSQMGGDGELFF

clone size: .
J gene: TRBJ2-7
V gene: TRBV7-6
D gene: .
CDR3 DNA: TGTGCCAGCAGCTTAAGGGACACTTCCTCCTACGAGCAGTACTTC
CDR3 protein: CASSLRDTSSYEQYF

clone size: .
J gene: TRBJ1-1
V gene: TRBV5-4
D gene: .
CDR3 DNA: TGTGCCAGCAGCTCAGCGGCCGGGACCTTGAACACTGAAGCTTTCTTT
CDR3 protein: CASSSAAGTLNTEAFF

clone size: .
J gene: TRBJ1-5
V gene: TRBV6-5
D gene: TRBD1
CDR3 DNA: TGTGCCAGCAGACAGGGGGCGAGTCAGCCCCAGCATTTT
CDR3 protein: CASRQGASQPQHF

clone size: once
J gene: TRBJ1-6
V gene: TRBV6-5
D gene: .
CDR3 DNA: TGTGCCAGCAGTCTGTCTTCACCCCTCCACTTT
CDR3 protein: CASSLSSPLHF

clone size: .
J gene: TRBJ2-5
V gene: TRBV11-2
D gene: .
CDR3 DNA: TGTGCCAGCAGCTCGGGGCCCTACCAAGAGACCCAGTACTTC
CDR3 protein: CASSSGPYQETQYF

clone size: .
J gene: TRBJ1-1
V gene: TRBV6-5
D gene: TRBD1
CDR3 DNA: TGTGCCAGCAGCCACGGACAGGCCGGAGCTTTCTTT
CDR3 protein: CASSHGQAGAFF

clone size: .
J gene: TRBJ1-3
V gene: TRBV18
D gene: .
CDR3 DNA: TGTGCCAGCTCACCGGTCCCTTTGACAGGACATGCTGGAAACACCATATATTTT
CDR3 protein: CASSPVPLTGHAGNTIYF

clone size: .
J gene: TRBJ2-1
V gene: TRBV3-1/TRBV3-2
D gene: .
CDR3 DNA: TGTGCCAGCAGCCAAGCATTCTACAATGAGCAGTTCTTC
CDR3 protein: CASSQAFYNEQFF

clone size: .
J gene: TRBJ2-3
V gene: TRBV4-1
D gene: .
CDR3 DNA: TGCGCCAGCAGCCAACTTACCCTCGGGACAGATACGCAGTATTTT
CDR3 protein: CASSQLTLGTDTQYF

clone size: .
J gene: TRBJ2-3
V gene: TRBV6-5
D gene: .
CDR3 DNA: TGTGCCAGCAGCGCGGGCTCTGGAATGTTTGATACGCAGTATTTT
CDR3 protein: CASSAGSGMFDTQYF

clone size: .
J gene: TRBJ2-7
V gene: TRBV6-2/TRBV6-3
D gene: .
CDR3 DNA: TGTGCCAGCAGTTACAGGCACGAGCAGTACTTC
CDR3 protein: CASSYRHEQYF

clone size: .
J gene: TRBJ1-1
V gene: TRBV28
D gene: .
CDR3 DNA: TGTGCCAGCAGAGAAGAGATGAACACTGAAGCTTTCTTT
CDR3 protein: CASREEMNTEAFF

clone size: .
J gene: TRBJ2-4
V gene: TRBV30
D gene: .
CDR3 DNA: TGTGCCTGGAGTCACGGTGGCATTCAGTACTTC
CDR3 protein: CAWSHGGIQYF

clone size: .
J gene: TRBJ2-3
V gene: TRBV7-9
D gene: TRBD2
CDR3 DNA: TGTGCCAGCAGCTCGAGACGGACTAGCGGGGGGCACACAGATACGCAGTATTTT
CDR3 protein: CASSSRRTSGGHTDTQYF